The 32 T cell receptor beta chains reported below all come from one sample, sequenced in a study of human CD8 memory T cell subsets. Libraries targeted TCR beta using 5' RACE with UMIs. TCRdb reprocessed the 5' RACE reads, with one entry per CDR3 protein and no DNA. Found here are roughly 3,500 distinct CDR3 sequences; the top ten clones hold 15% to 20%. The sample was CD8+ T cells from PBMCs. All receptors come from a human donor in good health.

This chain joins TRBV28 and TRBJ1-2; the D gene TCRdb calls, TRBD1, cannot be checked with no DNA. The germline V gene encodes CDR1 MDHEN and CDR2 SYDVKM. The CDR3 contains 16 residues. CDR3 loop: CASSWAGGSVVYGYTF.

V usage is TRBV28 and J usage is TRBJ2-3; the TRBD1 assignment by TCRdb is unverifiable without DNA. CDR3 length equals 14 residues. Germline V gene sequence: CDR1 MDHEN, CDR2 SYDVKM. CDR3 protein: CASSFRGVSDTQYF.

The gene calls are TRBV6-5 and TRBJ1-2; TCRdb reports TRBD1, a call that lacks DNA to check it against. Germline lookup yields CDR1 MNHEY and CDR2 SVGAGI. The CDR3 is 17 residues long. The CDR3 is CASSPGTGVKPNYGYTF.

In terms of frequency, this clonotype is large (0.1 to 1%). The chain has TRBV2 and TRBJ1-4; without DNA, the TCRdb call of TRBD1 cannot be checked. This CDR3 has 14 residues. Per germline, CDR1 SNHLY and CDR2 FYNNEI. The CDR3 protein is CASSTGSTNEKLFF.

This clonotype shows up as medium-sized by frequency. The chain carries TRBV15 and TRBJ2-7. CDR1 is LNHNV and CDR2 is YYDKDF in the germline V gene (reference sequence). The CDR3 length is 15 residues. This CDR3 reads CATSNAGLYTYEQYF.

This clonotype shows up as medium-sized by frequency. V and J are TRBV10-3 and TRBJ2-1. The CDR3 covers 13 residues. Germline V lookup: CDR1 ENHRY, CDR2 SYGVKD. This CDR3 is CAIAGANYNEQFF.

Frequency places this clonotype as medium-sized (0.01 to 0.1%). The CDR3 spells CASSDPAGATDTQYF. The chain employs TRBV2 and TRBJ2-3; the D call of TRBD1 rests on TCRdb alone, since no DNA is present to check it. The CDR3 contains 15 residues. The germline V gene encodes CDR1 SNHLY and CDR2 FYNNEI.

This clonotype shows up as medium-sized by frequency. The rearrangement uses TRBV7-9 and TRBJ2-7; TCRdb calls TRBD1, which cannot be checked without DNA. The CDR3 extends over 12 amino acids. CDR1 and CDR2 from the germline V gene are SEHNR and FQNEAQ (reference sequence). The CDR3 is CASADRGSEQYF.

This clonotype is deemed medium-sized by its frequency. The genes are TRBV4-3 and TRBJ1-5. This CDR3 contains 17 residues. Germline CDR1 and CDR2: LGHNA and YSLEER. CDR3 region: CASSQDLLADNNQPQHF.

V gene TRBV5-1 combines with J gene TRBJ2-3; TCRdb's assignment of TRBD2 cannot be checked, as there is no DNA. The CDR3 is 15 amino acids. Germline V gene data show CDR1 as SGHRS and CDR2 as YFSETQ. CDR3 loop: CASSARGTVTDTQYF. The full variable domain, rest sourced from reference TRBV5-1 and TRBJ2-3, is KAGVTQTPRYLIKTRGQQVTLSCSPISGHRSVSWYQQTPGQGLQFLFEYFSETQRNKGNFPGRFSGRQFSNSRSEMNVSTLELGDSALYLCASSARGTVTDTQYFGPGTRLTVL.

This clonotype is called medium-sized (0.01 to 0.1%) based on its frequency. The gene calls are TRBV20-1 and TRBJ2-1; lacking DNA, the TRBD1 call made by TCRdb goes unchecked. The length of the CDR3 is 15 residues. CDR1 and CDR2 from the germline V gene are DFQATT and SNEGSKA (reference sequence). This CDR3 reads CSARAPAGSYNEQFF.

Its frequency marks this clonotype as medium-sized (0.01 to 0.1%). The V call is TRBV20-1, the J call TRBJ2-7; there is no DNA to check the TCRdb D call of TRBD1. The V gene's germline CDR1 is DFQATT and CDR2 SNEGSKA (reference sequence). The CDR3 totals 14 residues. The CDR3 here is CSATTGLNPHEQYF.

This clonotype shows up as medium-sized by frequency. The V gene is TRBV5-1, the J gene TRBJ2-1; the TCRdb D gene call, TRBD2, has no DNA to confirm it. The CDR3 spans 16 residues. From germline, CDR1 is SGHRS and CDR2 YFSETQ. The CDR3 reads CASSMGLAGVYNEQFF.

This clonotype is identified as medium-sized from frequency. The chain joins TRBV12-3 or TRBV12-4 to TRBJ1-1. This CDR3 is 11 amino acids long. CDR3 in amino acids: CASSEDTEAFF.

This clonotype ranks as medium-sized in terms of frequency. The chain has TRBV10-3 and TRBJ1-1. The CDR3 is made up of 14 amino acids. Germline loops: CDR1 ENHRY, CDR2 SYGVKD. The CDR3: CAISEGVMNTEAFF.

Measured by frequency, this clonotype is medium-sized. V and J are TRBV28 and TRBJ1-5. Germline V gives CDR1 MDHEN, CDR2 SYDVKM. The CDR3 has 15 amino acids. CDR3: CASSLVLGDNQPQHF.

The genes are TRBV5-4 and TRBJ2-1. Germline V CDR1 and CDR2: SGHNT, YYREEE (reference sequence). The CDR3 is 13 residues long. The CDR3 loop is CASSLEANNEQFF.

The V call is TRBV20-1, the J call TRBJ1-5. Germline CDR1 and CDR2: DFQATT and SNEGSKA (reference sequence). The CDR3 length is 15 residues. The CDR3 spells CSAPSDSSSNQPQHF.

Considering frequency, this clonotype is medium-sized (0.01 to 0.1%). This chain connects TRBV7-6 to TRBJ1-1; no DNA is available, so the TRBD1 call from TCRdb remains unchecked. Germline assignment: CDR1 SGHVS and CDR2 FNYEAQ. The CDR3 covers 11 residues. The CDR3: CASSSRGEAFF.

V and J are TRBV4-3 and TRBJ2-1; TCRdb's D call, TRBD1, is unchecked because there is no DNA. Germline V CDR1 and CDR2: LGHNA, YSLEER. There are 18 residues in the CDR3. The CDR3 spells CASSQVLGKGRGYNEQFF.

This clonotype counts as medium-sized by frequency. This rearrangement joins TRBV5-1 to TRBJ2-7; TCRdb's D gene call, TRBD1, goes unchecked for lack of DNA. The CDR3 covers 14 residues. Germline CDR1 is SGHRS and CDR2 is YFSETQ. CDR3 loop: CASSVGQGPDEQYF.

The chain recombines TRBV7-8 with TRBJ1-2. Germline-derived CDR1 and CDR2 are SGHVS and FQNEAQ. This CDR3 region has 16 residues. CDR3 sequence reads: CASSTKTFYNNYGYTF. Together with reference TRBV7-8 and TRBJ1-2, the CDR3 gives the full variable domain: GAGVSQSPRYKVAKRGQDVALRCDPISGHVSLFWYQQALGQGPEFLTYFQNEAQLDKSGLPSDRFFAERPEGSVSTLKIQRTQQEDSAVYLCASSTKTFYNNYGYTFGSGTRLTVV.

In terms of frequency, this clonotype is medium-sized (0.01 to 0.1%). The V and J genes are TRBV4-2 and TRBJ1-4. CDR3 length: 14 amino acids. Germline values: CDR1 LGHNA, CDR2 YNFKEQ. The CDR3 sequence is CASSQDSPNEKLFF.

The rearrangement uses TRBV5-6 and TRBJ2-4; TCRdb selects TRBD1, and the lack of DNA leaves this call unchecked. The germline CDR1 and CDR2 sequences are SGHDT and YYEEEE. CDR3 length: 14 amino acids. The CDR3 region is CASSFGTDKNIQYF. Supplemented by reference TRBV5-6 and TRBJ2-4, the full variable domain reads DAGVTQSPTHLIKTRGQQVTLRCSPKSGHDTVSWYQQALGQGPQFIFQYYEEEERQRGNFPDRFSGHQFPNYSSELNVNALLLGDSALYLCASSFGTDKNIQYFGAGTRLSVL.

The CDR3 reads CASSQDPGRDNEQFF. The chain employs TRBV4-2 and TRBJ2-1. Germline V gene data show CDR1 as LGHNA and CDR2 as YNFKEQ. CDR3 length: 15 residues.

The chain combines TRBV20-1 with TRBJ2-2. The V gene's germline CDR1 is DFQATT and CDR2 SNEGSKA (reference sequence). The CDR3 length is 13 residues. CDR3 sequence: CSAISRNTGELFF.

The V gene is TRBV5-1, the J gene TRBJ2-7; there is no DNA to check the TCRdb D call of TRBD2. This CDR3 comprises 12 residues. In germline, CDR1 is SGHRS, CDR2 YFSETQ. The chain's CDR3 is CASSDGAPEQYF. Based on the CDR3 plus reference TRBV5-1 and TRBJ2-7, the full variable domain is KAGVTQTPRYLIKTRGQQVTLSCSPISGHRSVSWYQQTPGQGLQFLFEYFSETQRNKGNFPGRFSGRQFSNSRSEMNVSTLELGDSALYLCASSDGAPEQYFGPGTRLTVT.

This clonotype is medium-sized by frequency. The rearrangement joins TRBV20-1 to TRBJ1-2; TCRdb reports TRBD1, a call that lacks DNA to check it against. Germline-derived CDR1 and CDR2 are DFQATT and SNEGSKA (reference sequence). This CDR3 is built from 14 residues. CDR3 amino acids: CSATRDRGYYGYTF.

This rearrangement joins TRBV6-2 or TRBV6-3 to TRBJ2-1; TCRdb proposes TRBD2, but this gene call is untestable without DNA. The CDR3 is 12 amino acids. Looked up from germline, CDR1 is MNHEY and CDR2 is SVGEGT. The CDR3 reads CASGLVRNEQFF.

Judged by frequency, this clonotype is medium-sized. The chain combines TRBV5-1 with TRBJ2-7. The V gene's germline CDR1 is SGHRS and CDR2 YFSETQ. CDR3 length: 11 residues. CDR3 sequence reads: CASTANYEQYF. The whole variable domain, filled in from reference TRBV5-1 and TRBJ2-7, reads KAGVTQTPRYLIKTRGQQVTLSCSPISGHRSVSWYQQTPGQGLQFLFEYFSETQRNKGNFPGRFSGRQFSNSRSEMNVSTLELGDSALYLCASTANYEQYFGPGTRLTVT.

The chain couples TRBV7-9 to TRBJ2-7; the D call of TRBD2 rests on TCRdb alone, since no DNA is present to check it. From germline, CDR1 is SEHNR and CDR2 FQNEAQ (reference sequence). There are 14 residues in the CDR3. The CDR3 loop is CASSFITSAYEQYF. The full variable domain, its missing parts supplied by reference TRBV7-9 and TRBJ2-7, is DTGVSQNPRHKITKRGQNVTFRCDPISEHNRLYWYRQTLGQGPEFLTYFQNEAQLEKSRLLSDRFSAERPKGSFSTLEIQRTEQGDSAMYLCASSFITSAYEQYFGPGTRLTVT.

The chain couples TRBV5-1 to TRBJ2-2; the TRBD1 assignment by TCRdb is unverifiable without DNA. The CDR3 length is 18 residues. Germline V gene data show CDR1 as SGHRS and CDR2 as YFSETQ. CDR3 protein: CASSSGVFSRLLTGELFF. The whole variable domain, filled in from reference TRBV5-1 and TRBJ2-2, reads KAGVTQTPRYLIKTRGQQVTLSCSPISGHRSVSWYQQTPGQGLQFLFEYFSETQRNKGNFPGRFSGRQFSNSRSEMNVSTLELGDSALYLCASSSGVFSRLLTGELFFGEGSRLTVL.